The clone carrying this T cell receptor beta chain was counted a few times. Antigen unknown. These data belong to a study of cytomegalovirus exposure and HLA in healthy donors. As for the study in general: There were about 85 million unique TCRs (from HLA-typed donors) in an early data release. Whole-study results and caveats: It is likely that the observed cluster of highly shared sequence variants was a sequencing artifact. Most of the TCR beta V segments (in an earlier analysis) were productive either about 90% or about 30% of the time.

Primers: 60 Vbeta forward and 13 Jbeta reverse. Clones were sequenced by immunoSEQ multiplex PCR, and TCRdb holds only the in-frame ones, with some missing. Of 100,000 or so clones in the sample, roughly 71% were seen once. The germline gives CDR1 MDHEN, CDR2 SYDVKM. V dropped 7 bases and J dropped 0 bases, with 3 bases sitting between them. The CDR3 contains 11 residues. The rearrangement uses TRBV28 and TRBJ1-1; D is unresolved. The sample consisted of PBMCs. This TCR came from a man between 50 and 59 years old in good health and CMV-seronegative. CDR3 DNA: TGTGCCAGCACCTTGAACACTGAAGCTTTCTTT. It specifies CASTLNTEAFF.